The rows below give T cell receptor beta chains drawn from one sample of a study of blood T cell repertoires in COVID-19. The repertoire was sequenced with immunoSEQ multiplex PCR; TCRdb's copy has only in-frame clones and lacks some. The repertoire holds 250,000 to 300,000 clones, with approximately 85% as singletons. Sequenced sample: peripheral blood. Receptors were obtained from a woman in her 70s with acute or convalescent COVID-19. Both conserved end residues are part of each CDR3. The D gene is left open where the match is weak. Clone size is given for some rows only: seen once, a few or many times, or a class if the clone is expanded.

V gene,J gene,D gene,clone size,CDR3 DNA,CDR3 protein
TRBV4-1,TRBJ2-1,TRBD1,.,TGCGCCAGCAGCCCCCGGTCCGGGCTAGGGGGCACCGGGTTGGGGAATGAGCAGTTCTTC,CASSPRSGLGGTGLGNEQFF
TRBV7-8,TRBJ2-5,TRBD1,.,TGTGCCAGCAGCTTAGCGACGACAGGGCAAGAGACCCAGTACTTC,CASSLATTGQETQYF
TRBV6-5,TRBJ2-1,.,.,TGTGCCAGCAGTTACTCGGCCGGGGGAACCTACAATGAGCAGTTCTTC,CASSYSAGGTYNEQFF
TRBV7-2,TRBJ1-6,.,.,TGTGCCAGCAGCTTAGCCGGCGGGGTGGATTCACCCCTCCACTTT,CASSLAGGVDSPLHF
TRBV19,TRBJ1-4,TRBD1,.,TGTGCCAGTGGCAAAGACAGGGGACCTGCAACTAATGAAAAACTGTTTTTT,CASGKDRGPATNEKLFF
TRBV6-5,TRBJ1-2,TRBD1,.,TGTGCCAGCAGAGACACCGGGACAGGGGGTTATGGCTATACCTTC,CASRDTGTGGYGYTF
TRBV9,TRBJ1-3,TRBD1,few,TGTGCCAGCAGCGTAGCCCCGACAGGGGTCATCTCTGGAAACACCATATATTTT,CASSVAPTGVISGNTIYF
TRBV2,TRBJ1-2,.,.,TGTGCCAGCACCGAGCAGGGCGATGGAGGCTACACCTTC,CASTEQGDGGYTF
TRBV9,TRBJ2-5,TRBD2,.,TGTGCCAGCAGCGTAGGCGGGGGGGTTGCAGAGACCCAGTACTTC,CASSVGGGVAETQYF
TRBV27,TRBJ1-2,.,.,TGTGCCAGCAGTTTCCGACAGCCGATGGCCTATGGCTACACCTTC,CASSFRQPMAYGYTF
TRBV6-2/TRBV6-3,TRBJ1-5,.,.,TGTGCCAGCAGTAATGCGGGTGGCGGCCAGCCCCAGCATTTT,CASSNAGGGQPQHF
TRBV2,TRBJ1-4,.,.,TGTGCCAGCAGGTGGACAACCGGTTGGGGTAATGAAAAACTGTTTTTT,CASRWTTGWGNEKLFF
TRBV6-5,TRBJ1-2,.,.,TGTGCCAGCATACCGACATCCAACTATGGCTACACCTTC,CASIPTSNYGYTF
TRBV29-1,TRBJ1-1,.,.,TGCAGCGTTGTCCGGGGGACTGAAGCTTTCTTT,CSVVRGTEAFF
TRBV7-9,TRBJ2-5,.,.,TGTGCCAGCAGCTCCCCCCCGTCCCACCAAGAGACCCAGTACTTC,CASSSPPSHQETQYF
TRBV3-1/TRBV3-2,TRBJ2-3,.,.,TGTGCCAGCAGCCAAGAGGGAGGAGCGGATACGCAGTATTTT,CASSQEGGADTQYF
TRBV7-2,TRBJ2-1,TRBD2,.,TGTGCCAGCAGCGTCAGCGGGGGGGCCTACAATGAGCAGTTCTTC,CASSVSGGAYNEQFF
TRBV27,TRBJ2-3,.,.,TGTGCCAGCAGTTGGCTTGGGGAGTCAGATACGCAGTATTTT,CASSWLGESDTQYF
TRBV19,TRBJ1-1,.,.,TGTGCCAGTAGTTCAAGGGGTCTTGTGCCTGAAGCTTTCTTT,CASSSRGLVPEAFF
TRBV6-5,TRBJ1-1,.,.,TGTGCCAGCAGTTACACCCAGACACCCCGCAGTGAAGCTTTCTTT,CASSYTQTPRSEAFF
TRBV19,TRBJ2-2,.,.,TGTGCCACCAGCAGGGGAGGGCGTGTCACCGGGGAGCTGTTTTTT,CATSRGGRVTGELFF
TRBV5-1,TRBJ1-2,.,.,TGCGCCAGCAGCCTACTCATACCCACAGGGTCGGATGGCTACACCTTC,CASSLLIPTGSDGYTF
TRBV30,TRBJ2-1,TRBD1,.,TGTGCCTGGAGTGAGTACGGGACAGGCTACAATGAGCAGTTCTTC,CAWSEYGTGYNEQFF
TRBV29-1,TRBJ1-3,.,.,TGCAGCGCCTCGGACAGTGGAAACACCATATATTTT,CSASDSGNTIYF
TRBV5-6,TRBJ1-2,.,.,TGTGCCAGCAGCCCCCCGCCAGGTTGGGATGGCTACACCTTC,CASSPPPGWDGYTF
TRBV29-1,TRBJ2-5,TRBD2,.,TGCAGCGCCAATAGCGGGGGACCCCAAGAGACCCAGTACTTC,CSANSGGPQETQYF
TRBV7-9,TRBJ1-6,.,.,TGTGCCAGCAGCTTAGATCATCAGGGTCTCTCCTATAATTCACCCCTCCACTTT,CASSLDHQGLSYNSPLHF
TRBV24-1,TRBJ2-7,.,few,TGTGCCGCTGACCGGGTCTTCTCCTACGAGCAGTACTTC,CAADRVFSYEQYF
TRBV6-2/TRBV6-3,TRBJ1-1,.,once,TGTGCCAGCAGTTACTCCCCGGGGAACACTGAAGCTTTCTTT,CASSYSPGNTEAFF
TRBV24-1,TRBJ1-2,.,.,TGTGCCACCAGTGACAGTCCCTATGGCTACACCTTC,CATSDSPYGYTF
TRBV18,TRBJ1-1,.,.,TGTGCCAGCTCGCCAACCAGAGGACAAAACACTGAAGCTTTCTTT,CASSPTRGQNTEAFF
TRBV4-2,TRBJ1-1,.,.,TGTGCCAGCAGCCAAGGATTCGGCACTGAAGCTTTCTTT,CASSQGFGTEAFF
TRBV11-2,TRBJ1-1,TRBD1,.,TGTGCCAGCAGCCTAAGGACAGGGGTTGAAGCTTTCTTT,CASSLRTGVEAFF
TRBV7-9,TRBJ1-1,.,once,TGTGCCAGCAGCGAGGAGCTGGACACTGAAGCTTTCTTT,CASSEELDTEAFF
TRBV2,TRBJ2-7,TRBD1,.,TGTGCCAGCACCTCGACAGGGGGGGGATACGAGCAGTACTTC,CASTSTGGGYEQYF
TRBV6-5,TRBJ2-7,.,.,TGTGCCAGCAGTTACGGAGGGTTCGAGCAGTACTTC,CASSYGGFEQYF
TRBV25-1,TRBJ1-4,.,.,TGTGCCAGCAGTGAAACTATAATATCGGGGGTAAATGAAAAACTGTTTTTT,CASSETIISGVNEKLFF
TRBV5-4,TRBJ2-5,TRBD2,once,TGTGCCAGCAGCTTGACTAGCGGCGTCAGTGAGACCCAGTACTTC,CASSLTSGVSETQYF
TRBV5-1,TRBJ2-5,.,.,TGCGCCAGCAGGTCGACGGGGGATCGACAAGAGACCCAGTACTTC,CASRSTGDRQETQYF
TRBV11-3,TRBJ2-1,TRBD2,.,TGTGCCAGCAGCCGAGGACTAGCGGGCCTTGAGCAGTTCTTC,CASSRGLAGLEQFF
TRBV10-3,TRBJ1-6,.,.,TGTGCCATCAGCCGGGACACCAATTCACCCCTCCACTTT,CAISRDTNSPLHF
TRBV6-5,TRBJ2-7,TRBD1,.,TGTGCCAGCAGTTACTCCCAGGGGGCCGACGAGCAGTACTTC,CASSYSQGADEQYF
TRBV21-1,TRBJ1-2,.,.,TGTGCCAGCAGTACAGGTAACTATGGCTACACCTTC,CASSTGNYGYTF
TRBV6-6,TRBJ2-7,.,.,TGTGCCAGCAGTCAGACAGTAGGCGCCTACGAGCAGTACTTC,CASSQTVGAYEQYF
TRBV18,TRBJ2-7,.,once,TGTGCCAGCTCACCGGCGGTCTACGAGCAGTACTTC,CASSPAVYEQYF
TRBV30,TRBJ1-1,TRBD1,.,TGTGCCTTTACAGGGGCGGAAGCTTTCTTT,CAFTGAEAFF
TRBV6-5,TRBJ2-3,.,.,TGTGCCAGCAGGGGGGACTGGGGCACAGATACGCAGTATTTT,CASRGDWGTDTQYF
TRBV7-8,TRBJ2-5,.,once,TGTGCCAGCAGCTTTGGGGTAATGTCCGGACAGGAGACCCAGTACTTC,CASSFGVMSGQETQYF
TRBV6-8,TRBJ1-3,.,.,TGTGCCAGCAGTTGCTCCACAGGGCCAGGAAACACCATATATTTT,CASSCSTGPGNTIYF
TRBV15,TRBJ2-3,TRBD2,.,TGTGCCACGGCTGGAGGCGGGGGGGTCACAGATACGCAGTATTTT,CATAGGGGVTDTQYF
TRBV7-8,TRBJ2-2,.,.,TGTGCCAGCAGCTTAGCCAGCACCGGGGAGCTGTTTTTT,CASSLASTGELFF
TRBV7-2,TRBJ2-1,TRBD2,.,TGTGCCAGCGGCGCAGGACTAGCGGCCTACAATGAGCAGTTCTTC,CASGAGLAAYNEQFF
TRBV5-1,TRBJ1-4,.,.,TGCGCCAGCAGCTTAACAGCACCGGGCGGGGATGAAAAACTGTTTTTT,CASSLTAPGGDEKLFF
TRBV21-1,TRBJ2-3,.,.,TGTGCCAGCAGCAAAGACTGTAGAGGGCTAGCGGGGGGGAAGCGCAGCACAGATACGCAGTATTTT,CASSKDCRGLAGGKRSTDTQYF
TRBV20-1,TRBJ1-1,.,.,TGCAGTGCTGTGAGGGACACTGAAGCTTTCTTT,CSAVRDTEAFF